This T cell receptor (beta chain) emerged from a study of post-analysis software for immune sequencing data. Study context: The disease courses covered relapsing-remitting, secondary progressive and progressive-relapsing multiple sclerosis. Study-level points and caveats: F measure clustering grouped samples strongly by preparation batch. Four to six TRBV segments were more frequent in patients than controls; TRBV5-6, TRBV5-1 and TRBV20-1 belonged to this group.

Libraries were made from TCR beta cDNA, and they carried unique molecular identifiers. A population of 1 to 10 million T cells gave rise to roughly 0.5 million cDNA molecules. TCRdb ran MiXCR on the PCR reads and lists one entry per CDR3 protein. The data contain around 400,000 distinct CDR3 sequences, about 40% of them singletons. Points on this clonotype: Antigen: not known.

V lost 6 bases and J lost 7, with 15 bases in between. There are 12 residues in the CDR3. The germline gives CDR1 SQVTM, CDR2 ANQGSEA. Sequenced input: blood. The source is a girl aged 2 to 10 with multiple sclerosis. The genes are TRBV29-1 and TRBJ1-2, with D possibly being TRBD1 (6 bases). CDR3 residues: CSVYHGQTGYTF. The CDR3 DNA sequence: TGCAGCGTATACCACGGACAGACTGGCTACACCTTC.